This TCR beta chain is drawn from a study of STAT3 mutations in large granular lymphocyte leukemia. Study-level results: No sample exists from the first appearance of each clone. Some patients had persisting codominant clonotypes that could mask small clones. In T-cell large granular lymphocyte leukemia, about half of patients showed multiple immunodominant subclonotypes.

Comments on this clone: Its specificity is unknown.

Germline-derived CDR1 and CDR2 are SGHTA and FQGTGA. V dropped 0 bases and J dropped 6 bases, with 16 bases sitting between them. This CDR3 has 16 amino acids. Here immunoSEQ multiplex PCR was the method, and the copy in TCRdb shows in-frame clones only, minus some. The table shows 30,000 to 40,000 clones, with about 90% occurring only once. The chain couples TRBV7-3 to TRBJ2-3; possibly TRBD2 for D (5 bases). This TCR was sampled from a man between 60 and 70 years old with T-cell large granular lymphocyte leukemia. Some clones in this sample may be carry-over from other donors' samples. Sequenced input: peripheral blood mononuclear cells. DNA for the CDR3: TGTGCCAGCAGCTTAACTGGACCGGGTGGCGGGGATACGCAGTATTTT. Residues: CASSLTGPGGGDTQYF.